This T cell receptor beta chain was obtained from a study of blood T cell repertoires in COVID-19 (dated by TCRdb to between 2020 and 2021). Study-level background: Collaborator samples came from the United States, Italy and Spain and covered acute and convalescent phases of COVID-19. Where available, HLA class I and class II types were obtained from metadata supplied by the sample provider rather than from assay-based typing. Deeply sampled blood TCRbeta repertoires from subjects exposed to, actively infected with, or recovered from COVID-19 were included in the dataset. The material from the prospective study consisted of cDNA or gDNA derived from T cells, B-cell-depleted T cells, or PBMCs. The samples were drawn from the first 160 participants of the ongoing ImmuneRACE study and from 1,254 subjects provided by 6 global collaborators. A de-identified subject ID, COVID-19 status, age in years and sex were almost always included in the sample metadata. The repertoires were released in a freely available public database meant as a resource for research on the immune response to SARS-CoV-2.

TCRbeta CDR3 regions were amplified from genomic DNA by means of the immunoSEQ Assay, a bias-controlled multiplex PCR. The original pipeline was this. The number of nucleated cells in each sample was estimated by amplification of reference gene primers within the assay. Sequence reads were collapsed and filtered to measure the absolute abundance of every unique TCRbeta CDR3 rearrangement. For each sample, productive Simpson clonality was calculated as the square root of Simpson's diversity index across productive rearrangements. TCRdb took this table from immuneACCESS and kept in-frame rearrangements with V and J called. Such tables lack part of the clones; where checked against another copy, unresolved V genes explain under half of the gap, and the rest is unexplained. That table furnishes V, J and clone size, whereas the DNA furnished D and trimming. This sample is represented by fewer than 200,000 clones; 70% to 85% of them were singletons. Jointly, the top ten make up roughly 17% of the sample.

General study outcomes and caveats: Clinical and demographic metadata were provided uncurated, with the amount varying by source and participant.

About this clone itself: The specificity of this receptor is unknown. No clone much larger than this one lies a single base away; base qualities are absent.

Participants in the prospective study were enrolled through a virtual design, were aged roughly 18 to 100 years, and lived in roughly 24 United States geographic areas. Cohort assignment in the prospective study relied on participant-reported clinical history from a screening survey and a study questionnaire. ImmuneRACE Cohort 3 recovered participants were defined by two consecutive negative NP/OP PCR tests, healthcare professional clearance, or symptom resolution. In the prospective study, whole blood, serum and a nasopharyngeal or oropharyngeal swab were collected from each participant by mobile phlebotomists. Additional blood draws and questionnaires over an approximately two-month period could optionally be provided by prospective study participants. Blood samples from the prospective study were shipped frozen or at room temperature prior to DNA extraction. V gives up 6 bases and J gives up 3 bases, and the segment between their germline ends measures 9 bases. Reading the germline V gene gives CDR1 SNHLY and CDR2 FYNNEI. Taken from cysteine to phenylalanine, the CDR3 has 13 residues. Of all the DNA, just the CDR3 is kept, 39 bases in frame from base 1.

Sequences were obtained from PBMCs or T cells enriched from blood (not recorded which). The sequence is built from TRBV2 and TRBJ2-1; tentative D gene TRBD2, with 6 bases matching. This receptor was obtained from a woman aged 45-65 years who had recovered from COVID-19. The CDR3 in this case is CASSGSYYNEQFF. The DNA is as follows: TGTGCCAGCAGCGGGAGTTACTACAATGAGCAGTTCTTC.